This entry lists 30 T cell receptor beta chains sequenced from one sample in a study of T cells in Graves' hyperthyroidism and ophthalmopathy. Regions amplified from RNA transcripts were the TCR beta CDR3 regions. The HTBI primer set was used in a first-round RT-PCR of the TCR CDR3. One entry per CDR3 protein results from TCRdb running MiXCR on the multiplex PCR reads. The repertoire holds nearly 750,000 distinct CDR3 sequences, with around a third as singletons. The sequenced material came from blood. Every receptor here comes from a woman between 40 and 50 years old with Graves' hyperthyroidism.

The chain links TRBV19 to TRBJ2-6; D unresolved. V dropped 5 bases and J dropped 0 bases, with 11 bases sitting between them. Germline lookup yields CDR1 LNHDA and CDR2 SQIVND (reference sequence). The CDR3 has 16 residues. The DNA for the CDR3 is TGTGCCAGTAGTCGCAGACGGACCTCTGGGGCCAACGTCCTGACTTTC. Residues: CASSRRRTSGANVLTF.

There are a few counts of this clonotype. The chain employs TRBV28 and TRBJ2-5; D may correspond to TRBD1 or TRBD2 (6 bases each). Germline V CDR1 and CDR2: MDHEN, SYDVKM. CDR3 length: 15 amino acids. Trimming pared 6 bases from V and 2 bases from J, leaving 16 bases between. CDR3 protein: CASSLPGAAQETQYF. DNA for the CDR3: TGTGCCAGCAGCCTACCGGGGGCGGCTCAAGAGACCCAGTACTTC.

The chain combines TRBV7-2 with TRBJ2-5; no firm D call. The J call may be mistaken, given a closer DNA end match to TRBJ2-1. The CDR3 totals 14 residues. In germline, CDR1 is SGHTA, CDR2 FQGNSA. CDR3 in DNA: TGTGCCAGCTTGAGCGCGAGCTCCTACAATGAGCAGTTCTTC. This translates into CASLSASSYNEQFF.

This rearrangement joins TRBV11-2 to TRBJ2-3; possibly TRBD2 for D (6 bases). Trimming pared 6 bases from V and 3 bases from J, leaving 10 bases between. This CDR3 contains 13 residues. Germline-derived CDR1 and CDR2 are SGHAT and FQNNGV. The CDR3 bases are TGTGCCAGCAGTGACGGGGGTACAGATACGCAGTATTTT. It yields the protein CASSDGGTDTQYF.

This clonotype has only a few counts. The chain couples TRBV5-1 to TRBJ1-2, with 7 bases fitting TRBD1. The CDR3 extends over 16 amino acids. V trimming: 4 bases; J trimming: 2 bases; junction bases outside the gene matches: 11. Germline lookup yields CDR1 SGHRS and CDR2 YFSETQ. CDR3 amino acids: CASSPGAGGSNYGYTF. The CDR3, as DNA: TGCGCCAGCAGCCCCGGGGCAGGGGGATCCAACTATGGCTACACCTTC.

This clonotype was recorded at least ten times. The chain employs TRBV5-1 and TRBJ1-1; 9 bases agree with TRBD1. The junction had 2 bases not matched to a gene; V was cut back by 4 bases and J by 4 bases. Per the germline V gene, CDR1 is SGHRS and CDR2 is YFSETQ. The CDR3 spans 13 residues. CDR3 coding DNA: TGCGCCAGCAGCACGGGACAGGGCACTGAAGCTTTCTTT. Protein sequence: CASSTGQGTEAFF.

This clonotype was recorded at least ten times. This chain links TRBV25-1 with TRBJ1-2, with D hard to call. The CDR3 is 17 amino acids. Trimming removed 1 base from V and 0 bases from J, with 15 bases in between. Germline lookup yields CDR1 MGHDK and CDR2 SYGVNS. CDR3 bases: TGTGCCAGCAGTGAATTTGTGCGAGGATCAGCTAACTATGGCTACACCTTC. Translated: CASSEFVRGSANYGYTF.

In this sample, this clonotype turned up a few times. The V and J genes are TRBV29-1 and TRBJ1-5; D might be TRBD1 (5 bases). CDR3 length: 12 amino acids. V lost 6 bases and J lost 5, with 11 bases in between. Germline CDR1 and CDR2: SQVTM and ANQGSEA. The CDR3 sequence is CSVADSDQPQHF. CDR3 bases: TGCAGCGTCGCCGACAGTGATCAGCCCCAGCATTTT.

This clonotype was detected many times. The chain carries TRBV5-6 and TRBJ2-7, with D unclear. The V gene lost 0 bases and the J gene lost 2 bases, with 6 bases spanning the gap. The germline V gene has CDR1 SGHDT and CDR2 YYEEEE. The CDR3 contains 13 residues. DNA for the CDR3: TGTGCCAGCAGCTTGGAAGATACCTACGAGCAGTACTTC. Translation: CASSLEDTYEQYF. Combining the CDR3 with reference TRBV5-6 and TRBJ2-7 gives the whole variable domain DAGVTQSPTHLIKTRGQQVTLRCSPKSGHDTVSWYQQALGQGPQFIFQYYEEEERQRGNFPDRFSGHQFPNYSSELNVNALLLGDSALYLCASSLEDTYEQYFGPGTRLTVT.

Here the CDR3 reads CASSRREDTEAFF. In DNA, the CDR3 is TGTGCCAGCAGCCGAAGAGAGGACACTGAAGCTTTCTTT. The chain recombines TRBV6-4 with TRBJ1-1; D uncertain. The V end was cut by 6 bases, the J end by 3 bases, with 11 bases between. The V gene's germline CDR1 is MRHNA and CDR2 SNTAGT. The CDR3 consists of 13 residues.

With regard to this clonotype: A read error may produce the germline difference seen at one junction end. CDR3 region: CVSSTSDRRSYEQYF. CDR3 DNA sequence: TGTGTCAGCAGCACCTCCGACAGGCGCTCCTACGAGCAGTACTTC. The rearrangement uses TRBV5-8 and TRBJ2-7; TRBD1 might be the D (6 bases). Germline V lookup: CDR1 SGHTS, CDR2 YDEGEE. This CDR3 comprises 15 residues.

Many counts were recorded for this clonotype. The V call is TRBV14, the J call TRBJ1-1; D unresolved. Germline CDR1 SGHDN, CDR2 FVKESK. Trimming took off 3 bases at V and 4 bases at J, with 6 bases between the two ends. The CDR3 has 12 residues. CDR3 in DNA: TGTGCCAGCAGCCATTCGCTCACTGAAGCTTTCTTT. Its translation is CASSHSLTEAFF. The variable domain in full, completed from reference TRBV14 and TRBJ1-1, reads EAGVTQFPSHSVIEKGQTVTLRCDPISGHDNLYWYRRVMGKEIKFLLHFVKESKQDESGMPNNRFLAERTGGTYSTLKVQPAELEDSGVYFCASSHSLTEAFFGQGTRLTVV.

This clonotype has more than one count but fewer than ten. The V and J genes are TRBV12-3 or TRBV12-4 and TRBJ2-2, with TRBD2 matching 10 bases. V lost 5 bases, J lost 6 bases, and 12 bases stayed unmatched. The CDR3 spans 17 residues. CDR3 in amino acids: CASSRASGGKTAGELFF. The DNA of the CDR3 is TGTGCCAGCAGTCGCGCTAGCGGGGGAAAAACGGCCGGGGAGCTGTTTTTT.

This clonotype was counted many times. The rearrangement links TRBV7-6 to TRBJ1-1, with a possible D match to TRBD1 (5 bases). This CDR3 comprises 14 residues. The germline V gene has CDR1 SGHVS and CDR2 FNYEAQ. Deletions cut 6 bases from V and 1 base from J, with 12 bases between. Here the CDR3 reads CASRLGHSNTEAFF. CDR3 coding DNA: TGTGCCAGCAGGCTGGGGCATTCGAACACTGAAGCTTTCTTT.

This clonotype was detected many times. The DNA of the CDR3 is TGTGCCAGCAGCCTTGGAGCGGGGGGGCTAGAGACCCAGTACTTC. It yields the protein CASSLGAGGLETQYF. The chain carries TRBV7-2 and TRBJ2-5, with 10 bases matching TRBD2. In germline, CDR1 is SGHTA, CDR2 FQGNSA. This CDR3 is 15 amino acids long. V trimming: 5 bases; J trimming: 4 bases; junction bases outside the gene matches: 7.

This chain links TRBV24-1 with TRBJ2-7; D gene uncertain. The CDR3 loop spans 14 amino acids. Germline-derived CDR1 and CDR2 are KGHDR and SFDVKD. V lost 1 base, J lost 5 bases, and 11 bases lay in between. The CDR3 reads CATSDFRLGNEQYF. CDR3 sequence (DNA): TGTGCCACCAGTGATTTCCGGCTGGGAAACGAGCAGTACTTC.

The genes are TRBV10-3 and TRBJ2-7; 9 nucleotides line up with TRBD1. The J segment lost 6 bases and the V segment lost 4 bases, leaving 1 base of the junction unmatched. This CDR3 has 12 residues. The germline CDR1 and CDR2 sequences are ENHRY and SYGVKD. For the CDR3, the DNA is TGTGCCATCAGTGCACAGGGGGCCGAGCAGTACTTC. It encodes CAISAQGAEQYF.

This clonotype was counted only a few times. The chain couples TRBV5-1 to TRBJ2-7, with TRBD2 as a possible D gene (7 bases). This CDR3 contains 15 residues. The V end was cut by 4 bases, the J end by 0 bases, with 14 bases between. Germline CDR1 reads SGHRS; CDR2 reads YFSETQ. CDR3: CASSGSGTSSYEQYF. CDR3 coding DNA: TGCGCCAGCAGCGGAAGCGGGACAAGCTCCTACGAGCAGTACTTC.

This clonotype showed up just a few times. The chain combines TRBV20-1 with TRBJ2-7; D could derive from TRBD1 or TRBD2 (5 bases each). This CDR3 comprises 13 residues. CDR1 DFQATT and CDR2 SNEGSKA come from the germline V gene (reference sequence). V gave up 1 base and J gave up 9 bases, with 16 bases separating them. In nucleotides, the CDR3 is TGCAGTGCTAGAGCACCCAGTAGGGACGGGCAGTACTTC. This encodes CSARAPSRDGQYF.

The rearrangement links TRBV15 to TRBJ1-1; no definite D call. CDR1 is LNHNV, CDR2 YYDKDF, per germline (reference sequence). CDR3 length: 14 residues. The V end was cut by 3 bases, the J end by 1 base, with 9 bases between. DNA for the CDR3: TGTGCCACCAGCAGGGCAAGCCCGAACACTGAAGCTTTCTTT. It translates to CATSRASPNTEAFF.

For this clonotype: The conserved phenylalanine or tryptophan normally closing the CDR3 is absent here, so this likely arose from a read error. This chain links TRBV4-2 with TRBJ1-1; TRBD1 might be the D (6 bases). V lost 2 bases to trimming and J lost 4 bases, with 11 bases between them. Germline assignment: CDR1 LGHNA and CDR2 YNFKEQ. The length of the CDR3 is 14 residues. CDR3 amino acids: CASSQTQGPTEAFS. The CDR3 DNA is TGTGCCAGCAGCCAAACACAGGGCCCCACTGAAGCTTTCTCT.

A remark on this clonotype: A much larger clone lies a single base off, so this may be a read error. The V call is TRBV5-6, the J call TRBJ2-7, with 10 bases fitting TRBD1. Germline V lookup: CDR1 SGHDT, CDR2 YYEEEE. The CDR3 contains 15 residues. For the CDR3, the DNA is TGTGCCAACAGCTTACCGGGACAGGGGACGTACGAGCAGTACTTC. Encoded protein: CANSLPGQGTYEQYF.

This clonotype was seen a single time. A read error may explain this, as a much larger clone is one base away. V and J are TRBV6-7 and TRBJ1-2; 10 positions match TRBD1. TRBV6-7 is an ORF; its function is uncertain. The CDR3 is 15 residues long. J was trimmed by 6 bases and V by 4 bases; bases with no gene match: 8. CDR3: CASSSIRTGGHGYTF. CDR3 bases: TGTGCCAGCAGTTCGATCCGGACAGGGGGGCATGGCTACACCTTC.

The rearrangement uses TRBV30 and TRBJ1-1; D unresolved. From germline, CDR1 is GTSNPN and CDR2 SVGIG (reference sequence). The V and J ends lost 2 bases and 8 bases respectively, with 9 bases between them. The CDR3 is made up of 11 amino acids. DNA for the CDR3: TGTGCCTGGAGTCGCAACTCCGAAGCTTTCTTT. Its protein product is CAWSRNSEAFF.

This clonotype was detected a few times. V and J are TRBV7-2 and TRBJ1-6, with D maybe TRBD1 (5 bases). The CDR3 runs 16 residues. Trimming took off 2 bases at V and 9 bases at J, with 17 bases between the two ends. Germline V gene lookup returns CDR1 SGHTA and CDR2 FQGNSA. The CDR3 spells CASSLQRGGSSSPLHF. DNA of the CDR3: TGTGCCAGCAGCTTACAGAGGGGAGGCTCGTCTTCACCCCTCCACTTT.

With respect to this clonotype: With a much larger clone just one base away, this may be a read error. V usage is TRBV5-2 and J usage is TRBJ1-2. TRBV5-2 is deemed a pseudogene. The CDR3 loop spans 9 amino acids. This CDR3 reads CASNNSYTF. As DNA, the CDR3 is TGTGCCAGCAACAACAGCTACACCTTC.

This clonotype was counted many times. J is TRBJ2-7 and V is TRBV9, with D uncertain. V lost 3 bases and J lost 2, with 12 bases in between. Per the germline V gene, CDR1 is SGDLS and CDR2 is YYNGEE. The length of the CDR3 is 14 residues. The CDR3 region has the DNA TGTGCCAGCAGCGAGGCGCCAGGACCCTACGAGCAGTACTTC. This gives the protein CASSEAPGPYEQYF.

The V gene is TRBV5-1, the J gene TRBJ1-1; D not certain. This CDR3 region has 13 residues. Germline CDR1 and CDR2: SGHRS and YFSETQ. The germline V and J ends were trimmed by 2 bases and 4 bases, with 9 bases remaining between them. The CDR3 coding sequence is TGCGCCAGCAGCTTACTAAGACCCACTGAAGCTTTCTTT. Its protein product is CASSLLRPTEAFF.

The chain recombines TRBV20-1 with TRBJ2-5; 7 bases line up with TRBD1. Germline CDR1 DFQATT, CDR2 SNEGSKA (reference sequence). The length of the CDR3 is 14 residues. Losses at the gene ends were 6 bases for V and 5 bases for J; bases not matched to a gene: 12. CDR3: CSARRARGWETQYF. The CDR3 DNA follows: TGCAGTGCGAGGCGGGCCAGGGGGTGGGAGACCCAGTACTTC.

This clonotype was observed at least ten times. This rearrangement joins TRBV7-2 to TRBJ2-2, with TRBD1 as a possible D gene (6 bases). Between the trimmed V and J ends, which lost 5 bases and 2 bases, there was a span of 12 bases. CDR3 length equals 15 residues. Germline loops: CDR1 SGHTA, CDR2 FQGNSA. The CDR3: CASSPRTVNTGELFF. The CDR3 nucleotides read TGTGCCAGCAGCCCTAGGACAGTCAACACCGGGGAGCTGTTTTTT.